This T cell receptor (beta chain) stems from a study of identical twins. Using its own MiXCR run on the 5' RACE reads, TCRdb lists one record per CDR3 protein. The data hold approximately 300,000 distinct CDR3 sequences, with 8% to 9.5% observed a single time. Deletions cut 4 bases from V and 6 bases from J, with 13 bases between. CDR3 size: 13 residues. This clonotype came up a few times. The same sample was also used in a study of yellow fever vaccine responses in identical twins.

The sequencing sample was made of CD8+ T cells sorted from blood. The sequence came from a young woman in good health. This chain uses TRBV12-3 or TRBV12-4 with TRBJ2-7; D perhaps matches TRBD2 (5 bases). The CDR3 nucleotides read TGTGCCAGCAGTTACGGGATCATTTCCGAGCAGTACTTC. It is translated as CASSYGIISEQYF.